The present T cell receptor beta chain was sequenced within a study of shared clonotypes between healthy human individuals. The data were produced by immunoSEQ multiplex PCR, yet TCRdb's version contains in-frame clones alone and is incomplete. The sample records about 680,000 clones, about three quarters being singletons. As to this clone: Its antigen is unknown.

Study conclusions and caveats: Non-shared clonotypes displayed generation probabilities falling below those of clonotypes present in all four donors. Memory subsets generally showed smaller estimated richness than naive subsets did. Sorted-subset sequencing, rarefaction showed, was incomplete despite large depth.

The specimen sequenced was memory CD4+ T cells sorted from blood. Regarding subset: CD45RA-negative fraction. The TCR was taken from a young woman in good health.

CDR3 residues: CASMEEWGGNYGYTF. The DNA for the CDR3 is TGTGCCAGCATGGAGGAGTGGGGGGGGAACTATGGCTACACCTTC. This rearrangement joins TRBV6-1 to TRBJ1-2; perhaps TRBD1 as D (5 bases). CDR1 and CDR2 from the germline V gene are MNHNS and SASEGT. V lost 7 bases, J lost 2 bases, and 17 bases lay in between. This CDR3 contains 15 residues.